The sequence of this T cell receptor (beta chain) was determined in a study of T cell responses to AZD1222 COVID-19 vaccine (dated by TCRdb to 2020 to 2022). The study in broad terms: AZD1222 recipients with second doses at about 4 weeks or about 12 weeks were pooled, because spike-specific TCR depth and breadth did not differ between schedules. TCR sequencing was performed for over 230 trial participants, of whom about 200 were given two doses of AZD1222 and approximately 25 were given two doses of MenACWY control vaccine. Trial participants were enrolled into age subgroups of 18-55, 56-69 and 70-plus years, which contained about 150, 27 and 61 TCR-sequenced participants, respectively. Overall study outcomes, separate from this receptor: Reportedly, close to half of the unique spike-specific TCRs recognized epitopes lying outside the regions that are mutated in the B.1.351 and B.1.1.7 variants. A significant rise in spike-specific TCR breadth and depth was observed after two AZD1222 doses relative to day 0 and relative to MenACWY recipients. Most participants were white British and females outnumbered males, and the authors suggested that clonal diversity may have been underestimated. Only five or six AZD1222 recipients were SARS-CoV-2 seropositive at baseline, limiting conclusions about previously exposed vaccinees. In the small 56-69-year group, the increase in depth fell short of significance, most likely because of low power. Vaccine-associated CD4 TCRs spanned the whole spike protein, with dominant responses in regions 160-218 and 743-854. Because no samples from the day 14 peak response were available, repertoires could be characterized only after the peak T cell response.

Taken from the germline V gene, the CDR1 and CDR2 loops are SGHTA and FQGTGA. The CDR3 goes from the cysteine to the phenylalanine over 13 residues. CDR3 DNA only is kept here, 39 bases in frame from base 1. V gives up 3 bases and J gives up 2 bases, and the segment between their germline ends measures 7 bases. In the case of this clone: Its antigen remains undetermined. No base qualities exist here, and no much larger clone lies one base off it.

The CDR3 regions of human TCRbeta chains were analyzed by immunosequencing. The original pipeline was this. Repertoire TCRs were checked for matches against a reference library of SARS-CoV-2-specific TCRs that had been generated using the MIRA antigen-specificity platform. Breadth meant the fraction of unique TCRs that were SARS-CoV-2-associated, whereas depth meant the fraction of total T cells that were SARS-CoV-2-associated. Using the MIRA data, every spike-specific TCR was mapped to the spike region that the TCR reacted to and assigned to either a CD4 or a CD8 class. Log10-transformed breadth and depth values were compared by one-way ANOVA with Sidak's multiple comparisons tests. TCRdb limited this immuneACCESS table to in-frame rearrangements with V and J called. A share of clones is missing; checked studies link under half to unresolved V genes, and the rest is unexplained. Clone size and the V and J calls come from that table; the DNA yielded D and trimming. Recorded for this sample are 140,000 to 150,000 clones; roughly nine tenths of them occurred a single time. Jointly, the top ten make up roughly 4.7% of the sample.

This specimen's time point label, per the study, means: baseline before first vaccination. The vaccinee samples were drawn from two UK trials, COV001 and COV002, one of which was a single-blind randomized controlled phase 2/3 trial testing AZD1222 (ChAdOx1 nCoV-19) in healthy adults. For TCRbeta chain sequencing, PBMC samples were collected from trial participants at day 0 and at day 28 after the second dose. The sequencing here drew on peripheral blood, taken on day 0 of AZD1222 vaccination. The TCR originated in an adult in good health. The V and J segments used are TRBV7-3 and TRBJ1-1, with no reliable assignment of the D segment. The DNA sequence follows: TGTGCCAGCAGCTTCGACGGCAACACTGAAGCTTTCTTT. This gives the protein CASSFDGNTEAFF.